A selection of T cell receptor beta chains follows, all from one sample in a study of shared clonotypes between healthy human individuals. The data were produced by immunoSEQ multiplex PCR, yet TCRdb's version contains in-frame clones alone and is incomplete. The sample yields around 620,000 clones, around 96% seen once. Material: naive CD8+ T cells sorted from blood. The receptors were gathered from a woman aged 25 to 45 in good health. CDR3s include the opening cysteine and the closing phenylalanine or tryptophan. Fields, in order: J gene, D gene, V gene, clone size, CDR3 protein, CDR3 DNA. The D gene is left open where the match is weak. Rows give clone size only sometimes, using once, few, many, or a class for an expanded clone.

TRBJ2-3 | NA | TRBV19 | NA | CASSILGDTQYF | TGTGCCAGTAGTATTTTAGGGGATACGCAGTATTTT
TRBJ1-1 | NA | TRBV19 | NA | CASRLGGTEAFF | TGTGCCAGTAGACTGGGGGGCACTGAAGCTTTCTTT
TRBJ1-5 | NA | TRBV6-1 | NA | CASSTSLNQPQHF | TGTGCCAGCAGTACTTCTTTGAATCAGCCCCAGCATTTT
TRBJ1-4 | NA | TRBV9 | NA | CASSVGGATNEKLFF | TGTGCCAGCAGCGTAGGAGGGGCAACTAATGAAAAACTGTTTTTT
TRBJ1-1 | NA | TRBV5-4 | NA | CASSHDVNTEAFF | TGTGCCAGCAGCCACGACGTAAACACTGAAGCTTTCTTT
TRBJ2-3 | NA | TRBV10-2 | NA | CASSEIAESTDTQYF | TGCGCCAGCAGTGAAATAGCGGAAAGCACAGATACGCAGTATTTT
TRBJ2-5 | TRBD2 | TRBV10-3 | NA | CAIGTSGNQETQYF | TGTGCCATCGGGACTAGCGGGAACCAAGAGACCCAGTACTTC
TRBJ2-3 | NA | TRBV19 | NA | CASSIPGTDGTDTQYF | TGTGCCAGTAGTATCCCCGGTACTGACGGAACAGATACGCAGTATTTT
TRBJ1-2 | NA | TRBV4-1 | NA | CASSQVSGADGYTF | TGCGCCAGCAGCCAAGTTTCAGGGGCCGATGGCTACACCTTC
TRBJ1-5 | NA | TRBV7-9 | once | CASSLGGQPQHF | TGTGCCAGCAGCTTGGGGGGGCAGCCCCAGCATTTT
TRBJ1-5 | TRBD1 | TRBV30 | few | CACGTGSNQPQHF | TGTGCCTGTGGGACAGGTAGCAATCAGCCCCAGCATTTT
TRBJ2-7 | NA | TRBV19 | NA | CASSIATAPSYEQYF | TGTGCCAGTAGTATAGCAACTGCGCCCTCCTACGAGCAGTACTTC
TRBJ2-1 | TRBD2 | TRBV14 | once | CASSRGGLAGYNEQFF | TGTGCCAGCAGTCGGGGAGGACTAGCAGGGTACAATGAGCAGTTCTTC
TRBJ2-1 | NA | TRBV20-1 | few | CSDSYNEQFF | TGCAGTGACTCGTACAATGAGCAGTTCTTC
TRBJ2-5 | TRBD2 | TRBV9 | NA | CASSVGGGRAGETQYF | TGTGCCAGCAGCGTAGGAGGCGGGAGGGCCGGTGAGACCCAGTACTTC
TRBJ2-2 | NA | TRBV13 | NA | CASSLGRGTGELFF | TGTGCCAGCAGCTTAGGGAGGGGGACCGGGGAGCTGTTTTTT
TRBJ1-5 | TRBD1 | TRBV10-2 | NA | CASSERQGGQPQHF | TGCGCCAGCAGTGAACGACAGGGAGGCCAGCCCCAGCATTTT
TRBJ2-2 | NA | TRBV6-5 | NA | CASSYVDSGELFF | TGTGCCAGCAGTTACGTAGATAGCGGGGAGCTGTTTTTT
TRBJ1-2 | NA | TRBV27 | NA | CASSFTGSSLGYTF | TGTGCCAGCAGTTTTACAGGGTCCTCTCTTGGCTACACCTTC
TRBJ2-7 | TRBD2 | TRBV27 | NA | CASSKLAGVSSEQYF | TGTGCCAGCAGTAAACTAGCGGGAGTAAGCAGCGAGCAGTACTTC
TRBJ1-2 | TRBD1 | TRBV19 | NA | CASSTGQGAFGYTF | TGTGCCAGTAGTACGGGACAGGGGGCTTTCGGCTACACCTTC
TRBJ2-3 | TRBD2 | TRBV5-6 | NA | CASRSSGRATDTQYF | TGTGCCAGCAGATCAAGCGGGAGGGCCACAGATACGCAGTATTTT
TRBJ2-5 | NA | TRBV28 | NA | CASSPTDLQETQYF | TGTGCCAGCAGCCCCACGGACCTCCAAGAGACCCAGTACTTC
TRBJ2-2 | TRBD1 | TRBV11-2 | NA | CASSSPDRVDTGELFF | TGTGCCAGCAGCTCCCCGGACAGGGTGGACACCGGGGAGCTGTTTTTT
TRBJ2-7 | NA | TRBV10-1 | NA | CASSEFRSGYEQYF | TGCGCCAGCAGTGAGTTTAGAAGCGGCTACGAGCAGTACTTC
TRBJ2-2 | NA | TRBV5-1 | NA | CASSLATTGSFTGELFF | TGCGCCAGCAGCTTGGCCACAACAGGGAGCTTCACCGGGGAGCTGTTTTTT
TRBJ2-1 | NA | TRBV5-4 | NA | CASSGDLGEQFF | TGTGCCAGCAGCGGTGACTTGGGTGAGCAGTTCTTC
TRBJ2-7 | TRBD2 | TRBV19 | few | CASSSGRGGYEQYF | TGTGCCAGTAGTAGCGGGAGGGGTGGATACGAGCAGTACTTC
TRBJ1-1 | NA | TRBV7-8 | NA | CASSLYGGDTEAFF | TGTGCCAGCAGCCTCTATGGAGGGGACACTGAAGCTTTCTTT
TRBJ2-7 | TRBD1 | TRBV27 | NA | CASSPGTAGYEQYF | TGTGCCAGCAGTCCTGGGACAGCTGGGTACGAGCAGTACTTC
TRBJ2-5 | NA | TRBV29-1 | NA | CSVGGWRNQIQETQYF | TGCAGCGTTGGGGGCTGGCGGAATCAGATCCAAGAGACCCAGTACTTC
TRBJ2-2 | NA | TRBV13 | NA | CASSLSRGVDTGELFF | TGTGCCAGCAGCTTAAGCAGGGGGGTCGACACCGGGGAGCTGTTTTTT
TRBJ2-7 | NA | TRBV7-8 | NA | CASSLWGGRPYEQYF | TGTGCCAGCAGCTTATGGGGGGGCCGCCCCTACGAGCAGTACTTC
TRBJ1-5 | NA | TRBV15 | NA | CATSRDLGNQPQHF | TGTGCCACCAGCAGAGATCTGGGTAATCAGCCCCAGCATTTT
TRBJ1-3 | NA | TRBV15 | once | CATSSGRSSGNTIYF | TGTGCCACCAGCTCCGGAAGGAGCTCTGGAAACACCATATATTTT
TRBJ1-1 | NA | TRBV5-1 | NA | CASSFGKRTEAFF | TGCGCCAGCAGCTTCGGGAAGCGCACTGAAGCTTTCTTT
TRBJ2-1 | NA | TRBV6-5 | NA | CASSYSLQGVHNEQFF | TGTGCCAGCAGTTACTCGTTACAGGGCGTTCACAATGAGCAGTTCTTC
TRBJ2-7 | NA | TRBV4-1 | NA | CASSPIRGLSSYEQYF | TGCGCCAGCAGCCCGATCAGGGGACTGAGCTCCTACGAGCAGTACTTC
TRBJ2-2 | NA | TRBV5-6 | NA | CASSQNWGPGGELFF | TGTGCCAGCAGCCAAAATTGGGGGCCTGGCGGGGAGCTGTTTTTT
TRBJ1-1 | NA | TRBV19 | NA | CASSITPGSTEAFF | TGTGCCAGTAGTATAACGCCCGGGTCCACTGAAGCTTTCTTT
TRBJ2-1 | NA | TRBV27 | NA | CASSSPTDNEQFF | TGTGCCAGCAGTTCCCCAACCGACAATGAGCAGTTCTTC
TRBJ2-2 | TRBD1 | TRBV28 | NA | CASSWTGPNTGELFF | TGTGCCAGCAGTTGGACAGGCCCGAACACCGGGGAGCTGTTTTTT
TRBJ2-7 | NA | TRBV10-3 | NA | CAISASTYEQYF | TGTGCCATCAGTGCCAGCACCTACGAGCAGTACTTC
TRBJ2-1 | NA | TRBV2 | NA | CASTPRRASYNEQFF | TGTGCCAGCACCCCGCGGCGGGCCTCCTACAATGAGCAGTTCTTC
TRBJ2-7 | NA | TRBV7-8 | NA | CASILAQGGYEQYF | TGTGCCAGCATCCTCGCCCAGGGGGGGTACGAGCAGTACTTC
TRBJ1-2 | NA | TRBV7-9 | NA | CASSLALGYGYTF | TGTGCCAGCAGCTTAGCGCTTGGATATGGCTACACCTTC
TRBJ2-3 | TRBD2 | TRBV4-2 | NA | CASSQEAGGPPDTQYF | TGTGCCAGCAGCCAAGAGGCGGGAGGGCCCCCAGATACGCAGTATTTT
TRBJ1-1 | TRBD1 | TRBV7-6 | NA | CASSRGTGNTEAFF | TGTGCCAGCAGCCGCGGGACAGGGAACACTGAAGCTTTCTTT
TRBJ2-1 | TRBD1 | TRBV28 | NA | CASSPRGGDRSKQFF | TGTGCCAGCAGTCCCCGAGGGGGCGACAGGAGTAAGCAGTTCTTC
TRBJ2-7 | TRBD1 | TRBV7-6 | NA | CASSSGGSYEQYF | TGTGCCAGCAGCTCAGGGGGATCCTACGAGCAGTACTTC
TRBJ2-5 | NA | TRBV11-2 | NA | CASSSLPSRGWGETQYF | TGTGCCAGCAGCTCCCTCCCGAGTAGGGGATGGGGCGAGACCCAGTACTTC
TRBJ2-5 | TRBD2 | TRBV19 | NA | CASSIGREQYF | TGTGCCAGTAGTATAGGGCGGGAGCAGTACTTC
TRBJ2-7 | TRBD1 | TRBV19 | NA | CASSTTGGASYEQYF | TGTGCCAGTAGTACCACAGGGGGCGCTTCCTACGAGCAGTACTTC